This is a list of T cell receptor beta chains from one sample in a study of T cells in Graves' hyperthyroidism and ophthalmopathy. TCRdb processed the multiplex PCR reads anew with MiXCR; each CDR3 protein has one entry. The sample shows 500,000 to 750,000 distinct CDR3 sequences, around 16% of them seen only once. The sample comprised blood. The receptors come from a woman in her twenties or thirties with Graves' hyperthyroidism. Both conserved end residues are part of each CDR3. The D gene is left open where the match is weak. Clone size, where shown, is once, few, many, or a class for clones that have expanded.

d_call: -; clone_size: few; j_call: TRBJ2-6; v_call: TRBV7-9; cdr3_aa: CASSPRGPRHSGANVLTF; cdr3_nt: TGTGCCAGCAGCCCTAGGGGCCCCCGGCATTCTGGGGCCAACGTCCTGACTTTC
d_call: TRBD2; clone_size: many; j_call: TRBJ2-1; v_call: TRBV7-2; cdr3_aa: CATGLAGGLYNEQFF; cdr3_nt: TGTGCCACGGGACTAGCGGGAGGTTTATACAATGAGCAGTTCTTC
d_call: -; clone_size: -; j_call: TRBJ2-5; v_call: TRBV7-2; cdr3_aa: CASSFADLVETQYF; cdr3_nt: TGTGCCAGCAGCTTCGCGGATTTAGTGGAGACCCAGTACTTC
d_call: -; clone_size: -; j_call: TRBJ2-2; v_call: TRBV4-3; cdr3_aa: CASSQSRQVYTGELFF; cdr3_nt: TGCGCCAGCAGCCAGTCCCGACAGGTATACACCGGGGAGCTGTTTTTT
d_call: -; clone_size: many; j_call: TRBJ1-5; v_call: TRBV7-2; cdr3_aa: CASSLGGGGAIRSNQPQHF; cdr3_nt: TGTGCCAGCAGCTTAGGGGGGGGGGGGGCAATTCGGAGCAATCAGCCCCAGCATTTT
d_call: -; clone_size: many; j_call: TRBJ2-1; v_call: TRBV20-1; cdr3_aa: CSAHLIAETAYNEQFF; cdr3_nt: TGCAGTGCTCACCTAATAGCGGAAACAGCCTACAATGAGCAGTTCTTC
d_call: TRBD2; clone_size: -; j_call: TRBJ2-7; v_call: TRBV4-2; cdr3_aa: CASSQEWLAGGHYEQYF; cdr3_nt: TGTGCCAGCAGCCAAGAATGGCTAGCGGGAGGCCACTACGAGCAGTACTTC
d_call: -; clone_size: -; j_call: TRBJ2-3; v_call: TRBV7-3; cdr3_aa: CASSLGGAGMTDTQYF; cdr3_nt: TGTGCCAGCAGCTTGGGGGGGGCGGGAATGACAGATACGCAGTATTTT
d_call: -; clone_size: -; j_call: TRBJ2-1; v_call: TRBV20-1; cdr3_aa: CSAKILARYNEQFF; cdr3_nt: TGCAGTGCCAAGATCCTTGCTCGATACAATGAGCAGTTCTTC
d_call: TRBD1; clone_size: many; j_call: TRBJ1-4; v_call: TRBV18; cdr3_aa: CASSPPDRVGRLFF; cdr3_nt: TGTGCCAGCTCACCACCAGACAGGGTTGGCAGACTGTTTTTT
d_call: -; clone_size: -; j_call: TRBJ2-2; v_call: TRBV24-1; cdr3_aa: CATALGQNTGELFF; cdr3_nt: TGTGCCACCGCCCTCGGGCAGAACACCGGGGAGCTGTTTTTT
d_call: -; clone_size: -; j_call: TRBJ1-5; v_call: TRBV6-1; cdr3_aa: CASSRGTRQPQHF; cdr3_nt: TGTGCCAGCAGCAGGGGTACGCGTCAGCCCCAGCATTTT
d_call: -; clone_size: many; j_call: TRBJ2-7; v_call: TRBV20-1; cdr3_aa: CSATRQASPEQYF; cdr3_nt: TGCAGTGCTACACGACAGGCCTCACCCGAGCAGTACTTC
d_call: -; clone_size: once; j_call: TRBJ2-4; v_call: TRBV4-1; cdr3_aa: CASSPQGRENIQYF; cdr3_nt: TGCGCCAGCAGCCCACAGGGAAGGGAAAACATTCAGTACTTC
d_call: -; clone_size: many; j_call: TRBJ1-5; v_call: TRBV30; cdr3_aa: CAWSGPSGGNQPQHF; cdr3_nt: TGTGCCTGGAGTGGACCTTCCGGAGGCAATCAGCCCCAGCATTTT
d_call: -; clone_size: few; j_call: TRBJ1-4; v_call: TRBV7-9; cdr3_aa: CASSSPRGTNEKLFF; cdr3_nt: TGTGCCAGCAGCTCGCCCAGGGGCACTAATGAAAAACTGTTTTTT
d_call: -; clone_size: many; j_call: TRBJ1-2; v_call: TRBV20-1; cdr3_aa: CSARDVRANRGYTF; cdr3_nt: TGCAGTGCTAGAGATGTTCGGGCCAATCGGGGCTACACCTTC
d_call: TRBD1; clone_size: -; j_call: TRBJ2-7; v_call: TRBV20-1; cdr3_aa: CSARRDSNYEQYF; cdr3_nt: TGCAGTGCTAGAAGGGACAGCAACTACGAGCAGTACTTC
d_call: TRBD1; clone_size: few; j_call: TRBJ2-1; v_call: TRBV24-1; cdr3_aa: CATSGRTGGNEQFF; cdr3_nt: TGTGCCACCAGTGGCAGGACAGGGGGGAATGAGCAGTTCTTC
d_call: TRBD1; clone_size: -; j_call: TRBJ1-3; v_call: TRBV4-1; cdr3_aa: CASSRWDRAIGNTIYF; cdr3_nt: TGCGCCAGCAGCCGATGGGACAGGGCAATTGGAAACACCATATATTTT
d_call: TRBD1; clone_size: many; j_call: TRBJ1-5; v_call: TRBV28; cdr3_aa: CASSFKGQGNQPQHF; cdr3_nt: TGTGCCAGCAGTTTCAAGGGACAGGGTAATCAGCCCCAGCATTTT
d_call: TRBD2; clone_size: many; j_call: TRBJ2-1; v_call: TRBV27; cdr3_aa: CASSYAISGGYFFEQFF; cdr3_nt: TGTGCCAGCAGTTACGCCATTAGCGGGGGGTACTTTTTTGAGCAGTTCTTC
d_call: -; clone_size: -; j_call: TRBJ2-1; v_call: TRBV9; cdr3_aa: CASSTGWLADEQFF; cdr3_nt: TGTGCCAGCAGTACGGGGTGGCTAGCCGATGAGCAGTTCTTC
d_call: -; clone_size: many; j_call: TRBJ2-1; v_call: TRBV30; cdr3_aa: CAWTGTGVDEQFF; cdr3_nt: TGTGCCTGGACAGGGACGGGTGTGGATGAGCAGTTCTTC
d_call: TRBD2; clone_size: few; j_call: TRBJ2-1; v_call: TRBV6-1; cdr3_aa: CASSLRTSGIGEQFF; cdr3_nt: TGTGCCAGCAGCCTCAGGACTAGCGGGATCGGTGAGCAGTTCTTC
d_call: -; clone_size: many; j_call: TRBJ2-3; v_call: TRBV12-3/TRBV12-4; cdr3_aa: CASRFSLSTDTQYF; cdr3_nt: TGTGCCAGCAGGTTTAGCCTCAGCACAGATACGCAGTATTTT
d_call: -; clone_size: -; j_call: TRBJ2-1; v_call: TRBV27; cdr3_aa: CASSLAGTWEQFF; cdr3_nt: TGTGCCAGCAGTTTGGCCGGGACCTGGGAGCAGTTCTTC
d_call: -; clone_size: many; j_call: TRBJ2-1; v_call: TRBV29-1; cdr3_aa: CSVEDRPIPNNEQFF; cdr3_nt: TGCAGCGTTGAAGACAGGCCAATCCCCAACAATGAGCAGTTCTTC
d_call: -; clone_size: many; j_call: TRBJ1-5; v_call: TRBV30; cdr3_aa: CAWSAEGNQPQHF; cdr3_nt: TGTGCCTGGAGTGCCGAGGGGAATCAGCCCCAGCATTTT
d_call: -; clone_size: many; j_call: TRBJ1-1; v_call: TRBV19; cdr3_aa: CASSEFLTRMNTEAFF; cdr3_nt: TGTGCCAGTAGTGAGTTCCTTACCAGAATGAACACTGAAGCTTTCTTT
d_call: -; clone_size: many; j_call: TRBJ1-4; v_call: TRBV20-1; cdr3_aa: CSARVNGATNEKLFF; cdr3_nt: TGCAGTGCTCGAGTCAACGGTGCAACTAATGAAAAACTGTTTTTT
d_call: -; clone_size: few; j_call: TRBJ2-7; v_call: TRBV20-1; cdr3_aa: CSATSETYEQYF; cdr3_nt: TGCAGTGCTACTAGCGAGACCTACGAGCAGTACTTC
d_call: TRBD2; clone_size: few; j_call: TRBJ2-1; v_call: TRBV18; cdr3_aa: CASSPGTSGRTYNEQFF; cdr3_nt: TGTGCCAGCTCACCTGGGACTAGCGGGAGAACCTACAATGAGCAGTTCTTC
d_call: TRBD2; clone_size: few; j_call: TRBJ2-1; v_call: TRBV14; cdr3_aa: CASSQDIGLAGKSSYNEQFF; cdr3_nt: TGTGCCAGCAGCCAAGATATTGGACTAGCGGGGAAAAGCTCCTACAATGAGCAGTTCTTC
d_call: -; clone_size: many; j_call: TRBJ1-2; v_call: TRBV6-1; cdr3_aa: CASSPLAGDGYTF; cdr3_nt: TGTGCCAGCAGCCCCTTGGCAGGGGATGGCTACACCTTC
d_call: -; clone_size: -; j_call: TRBJ1-5; v_call: TRBV18; cdr3_aa: CASSQAISYSNQPQHF; cdr3_nt: TGTGCCAGCTCACAGGCGATCAGTTATAGCAATCAGCCCCAGCATTTT
d_call: -; clone_size: few; j_call: TRBJ1-1; v_call: TRBV6-4; cdr3_aa: CASRPDNQNTEAFF; cdr3_nt: TGTGCCAGCAGACCGGACAACCAGAACACTGAAGCTTTCTTT
d_call: -; clone_size: -; j_call: TRBJ2-7; v_call: TRBV15; cdr3_aa: CATSRSGGYEQYF; cdr3_nt: TGTGCCACCAGCAGATCTGGCGGCTACGAGCAGTACTTC
d_call: TRBD2; clone_size: many; j_call: TRBJ2-1; v_call: TRBV7-3; cdr3_aa: CASSRSGSGYNEQFF; cdr3_nt: TGTGCCAGCAGCCGTAGCGGGAGTGGTTACAATGAGCAGTTCTTC